This T cell receptor beta chain was sequenced during a study of T cells in Graves' hyperthyroidism and ophthalmopathy. Comment on this clonotype: A much larger clone differs by one base, so this may be a read error.

Germline values: CDR1 SGHTA, CDR2 FQGNSA. V gave up 4 bases and J gave up 4 bases; unmatched junction bases: 9. The CDR3 has 15 residues. The TCR beta CDR3 regions underwent amplification using RNA transcripts as the source. First-round RT-PCR of the TCR CDR3 relied on the HTBI primer set. TCRdb reprocessed the multiplex PCR reads via MiXCR and lists one record per CDR3 protein. The sample has about 250,000 distinct CDR3 sequences; about 20% are singletons. The sequencing sample was made of blood. This chain uses TRBV7-2 with TRBJ1-1; TRBD1 matches at 7 bases. This TCR came from a man aged 25 to 40 with Graves' ophthalmopathy. The CDR3 DNA sequence: TGTGCCAGCAGCTGGACTTTGACAGGGCGCACTGAAGCTTTCTTT. It encodes CASSWTLTGRTEAFF.